The sequence of this TCR beta chain was determined in a study of regulatory T cells in long-lasting Graves disease. Time point here: persistent/refractory GD, antithyroid drugs over 5 years with positive TRAb. Researchers made the TCR library from RNA that was extracted from PBMCs. American Thyroid Association guidelines were used to diagnose Graves' disease. Investigators prepared the TCR beta libraries by applying iRepertoire HTBI primers and Arm-PCR of CDR3 regions. TCRdb passed the multiplex PCR reads through MiXCR, listing each CDR3 protein once. The sample records a few hundred thousand distinct CDR3 sequences, about 22% being singletons. This clonotype was detected only a few times. The clonotype comes from a female donor with Graves disease. Here the sequenced sample was peripheral blood mononuclear cells (PBMCs), taken when the disease was refractory, from a patient treated with antithyroid drugs.

The CDR3 region is CASSLGAGNIQYF. CDR3 nucleotides: TGTGCCAGCAGCTTAGGAGCGGGCAACATTCAGTACTTC. The V call is TRBV7-8, the J call TRBJ2-4; tentatively, D is TRBD2 (6 bases). The CDR3 is 13 residues long. Trimming stripped 1 base from V and 7 bases from J, with 8 bases between. Germline V gene data show CDR1 as SGHVS and CDR2 as FQNEAQ.